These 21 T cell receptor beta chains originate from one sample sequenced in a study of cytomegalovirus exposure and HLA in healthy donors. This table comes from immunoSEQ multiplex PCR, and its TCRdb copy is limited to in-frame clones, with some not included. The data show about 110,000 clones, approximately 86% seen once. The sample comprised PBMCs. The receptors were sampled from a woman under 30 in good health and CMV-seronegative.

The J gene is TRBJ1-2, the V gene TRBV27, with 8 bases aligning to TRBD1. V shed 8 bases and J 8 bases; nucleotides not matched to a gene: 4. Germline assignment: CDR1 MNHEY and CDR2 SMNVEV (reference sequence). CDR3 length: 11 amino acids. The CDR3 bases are TGTGCCAGCGGACAGGGTCGGGGCTACACCTTC. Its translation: CASGQGRGYTF.

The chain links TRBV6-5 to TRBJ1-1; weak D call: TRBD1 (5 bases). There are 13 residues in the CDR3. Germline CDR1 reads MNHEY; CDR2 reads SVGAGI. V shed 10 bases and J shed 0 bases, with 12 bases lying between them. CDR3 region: CATQQALNTEAFF. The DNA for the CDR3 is TGTGCCACCCAACAGGCCCTGAACACTGAAGCTTTCTTT.

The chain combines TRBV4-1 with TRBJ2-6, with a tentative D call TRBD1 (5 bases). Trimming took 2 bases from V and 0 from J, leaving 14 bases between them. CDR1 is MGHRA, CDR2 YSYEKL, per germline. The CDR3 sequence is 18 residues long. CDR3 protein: CASSQRAGPLSGANVLTF. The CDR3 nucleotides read TGCGCCAGCAGCCAACGGGCAGGGCCACTCTCTGGGGCCAACGTCCTGACTTTC.

The CDR3 coding sequence is TGTGCCAGCAGCCCGGACAGGGGGGATGCCCAGGAGCTGTTTTTT. This gives the protein CASSPDRGDAQELFF. This chain links TRBV7-8 with TRBJ2-2, with 10 bases that match TRBD1. This CDR3 is 15 amino acids long. V shed 5 bases, J shed 10 bases, and the junction held 10 bases outside the gene matches. The germline gives CDR1 SGHVS, CDR2 FQNEAQ.

CDR3 bases: TGTGCCAGCAGTTTTAAGTCCTCTCTGGGCCAGCCCCAGCATTTT. Its translation is CASSFKSSLGQPQHF. This chain links TRBV28 with TRBJ1-5, with D unresolved. The CDR3 extends over 15 amino acids. CDR1 and CDR2 from the germline V gene are MDHEN and SYDVKM. The V and J ends lost 3 bases and 7 bases respectively, with 16 bases between them.

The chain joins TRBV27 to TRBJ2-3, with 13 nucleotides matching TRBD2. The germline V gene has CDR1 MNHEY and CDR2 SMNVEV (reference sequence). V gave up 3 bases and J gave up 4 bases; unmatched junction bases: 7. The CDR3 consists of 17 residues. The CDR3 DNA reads TGTGCCAGCAGTTTCCTACTAGCGGGGGGGCCGGCAGATACGCAGTATTTT. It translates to CASSFLLAGGPADTQYF.

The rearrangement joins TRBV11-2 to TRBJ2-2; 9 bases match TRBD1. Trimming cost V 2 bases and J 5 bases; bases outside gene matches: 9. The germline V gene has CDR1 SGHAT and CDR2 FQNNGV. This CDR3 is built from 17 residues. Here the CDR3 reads CASSLSWDRVRTGELFF. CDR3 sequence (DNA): TGTGCCAGCAGCTTATCTTGGGACAGGGTTCGGACCGGGGAGCTGTTTTTT.

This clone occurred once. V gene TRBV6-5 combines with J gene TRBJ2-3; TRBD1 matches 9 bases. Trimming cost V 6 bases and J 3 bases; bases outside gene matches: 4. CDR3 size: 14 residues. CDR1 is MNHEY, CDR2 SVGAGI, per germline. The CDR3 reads CASSTGTGTDTQYF. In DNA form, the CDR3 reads TGTGCCAGCAGCACCGGGACAGGGACAGATACGCAGTATTTT.

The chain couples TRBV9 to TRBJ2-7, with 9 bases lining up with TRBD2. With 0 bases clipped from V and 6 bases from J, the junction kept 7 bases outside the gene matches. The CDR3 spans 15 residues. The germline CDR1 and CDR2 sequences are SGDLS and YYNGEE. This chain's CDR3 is CASSVASGGTVEQYF. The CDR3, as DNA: TGTGCCAGCAGCGTAGCCAGCGGGGGGACGGTCGAGCAGTACTTC.

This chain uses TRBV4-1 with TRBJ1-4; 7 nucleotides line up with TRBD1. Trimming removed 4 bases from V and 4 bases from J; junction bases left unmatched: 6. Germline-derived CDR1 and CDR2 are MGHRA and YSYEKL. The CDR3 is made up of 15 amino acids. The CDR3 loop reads CASSPKSGGNEKLFF. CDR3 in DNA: TGCGCCAGCAGCCCAAAATCAGGGGGTAATGAAAAACTGTTTTTT.

CDR3 amino acids: CATMTGGGFHDTEAFF. CDR3 nucleotides: TGTGCCACCATGACAGGGGGCGGTTTTCATGACACTGAAGCTTTCTTT. The V call is TRBV15, the J call TRBJ1-1; 10 nucleotides agree with TRBD1. This CDR3 comprises 16 residues. V gave up 7 bases and J gave up 3 bases; unmatched junction bases: 11. In germline, CDR1 is LNHNV, CDR2 YYDKDF (reference sequence).

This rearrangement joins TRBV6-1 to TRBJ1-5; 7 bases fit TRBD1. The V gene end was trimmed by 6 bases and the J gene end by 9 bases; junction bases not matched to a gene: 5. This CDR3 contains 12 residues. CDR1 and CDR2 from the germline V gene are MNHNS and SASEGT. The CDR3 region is CASRDRFRPQHF. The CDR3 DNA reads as TGTGCCAGCAGGGACAGGTTTAGGCCCCAGCATTTT.

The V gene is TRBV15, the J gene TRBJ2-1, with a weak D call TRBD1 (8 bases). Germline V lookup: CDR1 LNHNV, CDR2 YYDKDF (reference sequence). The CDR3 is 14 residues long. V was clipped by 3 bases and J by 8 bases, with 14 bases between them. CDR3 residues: CATSRGGTGDEQFF. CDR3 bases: TGTGCCACCAGCAGGGGGGGGACAGGCGATGAGCAGTTCTTC.

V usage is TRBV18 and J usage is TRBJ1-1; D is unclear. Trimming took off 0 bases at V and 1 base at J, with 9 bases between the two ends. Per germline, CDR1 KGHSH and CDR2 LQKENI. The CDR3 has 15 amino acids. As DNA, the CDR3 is TGTGCCAGCTCACCACCCGCAGGAAAGAACACTGAAGCTTTCTTT. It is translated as CASSPPAGKNTEAFF.

In DNA form, the CDR3 reads TGTGCCAGCAGTGAAGACACAAGGGGATGGAGAGCTTTCTTT. Translation gives CASSEDTRGWRAFF. The chain carries TRBV6-1 and TRBJ1-1; TRBD1 is a possible D gene (5 bases). There are 14 residues in the CDR3. Germline V gene sequence: CDR1 MNHNS, CDR2 SASEGT. V gave up 1 base and J gave up 10 bases, with 16 bases separating them.

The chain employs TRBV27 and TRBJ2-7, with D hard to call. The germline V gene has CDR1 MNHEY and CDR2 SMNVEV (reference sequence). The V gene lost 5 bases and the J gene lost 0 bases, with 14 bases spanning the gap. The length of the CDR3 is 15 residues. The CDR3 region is CASSRIPISSYEQYF. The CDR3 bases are TGTGCCAGCAGTAGAATTCCTATAAGCTCCTACGAGCAGTACTTC.

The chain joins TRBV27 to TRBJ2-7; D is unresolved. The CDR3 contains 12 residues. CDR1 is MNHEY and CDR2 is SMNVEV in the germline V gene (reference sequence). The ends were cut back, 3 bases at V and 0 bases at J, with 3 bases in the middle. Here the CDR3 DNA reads TGTGCCAGCAGTTTCAACTCCTACGAGCAGTACTTC. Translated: CASSFNSYEQYF.

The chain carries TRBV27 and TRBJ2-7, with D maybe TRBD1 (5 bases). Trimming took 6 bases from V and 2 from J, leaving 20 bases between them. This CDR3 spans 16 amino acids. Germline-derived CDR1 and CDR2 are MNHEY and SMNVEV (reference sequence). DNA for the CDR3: TGTGCCAGCAGAAAGGGGTTGGGGATTAATCCCTACGAGCAGTACTTC. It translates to CASRKGLGINPYEQYF.

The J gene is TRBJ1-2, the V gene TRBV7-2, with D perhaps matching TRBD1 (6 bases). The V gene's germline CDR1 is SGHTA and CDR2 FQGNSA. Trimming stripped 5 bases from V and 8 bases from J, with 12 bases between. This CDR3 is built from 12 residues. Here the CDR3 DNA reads TGTGCCAGCAGCCCAATTACAGGGGGCTACACCTTC. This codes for CASSPITGGYTF.

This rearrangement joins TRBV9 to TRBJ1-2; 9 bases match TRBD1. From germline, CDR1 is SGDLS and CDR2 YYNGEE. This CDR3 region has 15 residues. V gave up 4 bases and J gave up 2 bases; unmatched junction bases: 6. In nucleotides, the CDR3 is TGTGCCAGCAGCTTAACAGGGGGCTCAAACTATGGCTACACCTTC. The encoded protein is CASSLTGGSNYGYTF.

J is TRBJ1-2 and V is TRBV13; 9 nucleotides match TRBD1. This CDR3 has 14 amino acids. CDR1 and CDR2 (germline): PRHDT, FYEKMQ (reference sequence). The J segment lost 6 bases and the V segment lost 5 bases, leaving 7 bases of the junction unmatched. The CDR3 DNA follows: TGTGCCAGCAGCGAAGGGGACAGGGAAAATGGCTACACCTTC. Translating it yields CASSEGDRENGYTF. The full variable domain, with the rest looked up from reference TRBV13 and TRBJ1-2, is AAGVIQSPRHLIKEKRETATLKCYPIPRHDTVYWYQQGPGQDPQFLISFYEKMQSDKGSIPDRFSAQQFSDYHSELNMSSLELGDSALYFCASSEGDRENGYTFGSGTRLTVV.